This is a list of T cell receptor beta chains from one sample in a study of technical replicates of blood from several donors. Only in-frame clones appear in the TCRdb table, and some are missing; sequencing was by immunoSEQ multiplex PCR. Of tens of thousands of clones in the sample, 95% to 98% were seen once. Sample: T cells isolated from PBMCs. Every receptor here comes from a human donor in good health. The CDR3 runs from the conserved cysteine through the conserved F or W. D genes are given only for firm matches. Clone sizes are given selectively: once, few, many, or a class where the clone is expanded.

>.|TRBJ2-2|TRBV6-4|TRBD2
TGTGCCAGTAGCGGGAGGCCGAACACCGGGGAGCTGTTTTTT
CASSGRPNTGELFF
>.|TRBJ2-1|TRBV19|.
TGTGCCAGTAGTATATCGGTTAACAATGAGCAGTTCTTC
CASSISVNNEQFF
>.|TRBJ2-7|TRBV27|TRBD1
TGTGCCAGCCGGCCACGGGGACAGGGATACGAGCAGTACTTC
CASRPRGQGYEQYF
>once|TRBJ2-7|TRBV6-5|.
TGTGCCAGCAGGATACGAAGGCAGGGTTACGAGCAGTACTTC
CASRIRRQGYEQYF
>.|TRBJ1-1|TRBV29-1|.
TGCAGCGTTGTACAGGCCTTGGGGGCTTTCTTT
CSVVQALGAFF
>.|TRBJ2-1|TRBV11-2|.
TGTGCCAGCAGCTTAACTCGCGGCTACTTCTACAATGAGCAGTTCTTC
CASSLTRGYFYNEQFF
>.|TRBJ1-1|TRBV19|.
TGTGCCACCATTATTCCCACAACGCGCGGAGCTTTCTTT
CATIIPTTRGAFF
>.|TRBJ2-3|TRBV5-4|TRBD2
TGTGCCAGCAGCTTGGCCTCGGGAGGGAGCGATACGCAGTATTTT
CASSLASGGSDTQYF
>.|TRBJ2-7|TRBV27|.
TGTGCCAGCAGTCCAGGACGGCGGGTCGAGCAGTACTTC
CASSPGRRVEQYF
>.|TRBJ2-3|TRBV10-2|TRBD2
TGCGCCAGCAAAGCCCCGCTAGCGGATCCAGATACGCAGTATTTT
CASKAPLADPDTQYF
>.|TRBJ2-1|TRBV6-5|.
TGTGCCAGCAGTTCCCAGGCGAGCTCCTACAATGAGCAGTTCTTC
CASSSQASSYNEQFF
>.|TRBJ2-1|TRBV6-5|TRBD2
TGTGCCAGCAGTTCCTACGGGGGGGCTGAGCAGTTCTTC
CASSSYGGAEQFF
>.|TRBJ2-7|TRBV27|.
TGTGCCAGCAGACGCGATTATGGCGAGCAGTACTTC
CASRRDYGEQYF
>.|TRBJ2-2|TRBV4-1|.
TGCGCCAGCAGCCAAGAGGACGGGAGATATACCGGGGAGCTGTTTTTT
CASSQEDGRYTGELFF
>.|TRBJ1-2|TRBV27|TRBD1
TGTGCCAGCAGTCCCCACATACAGGGGGCCGGATATGGCTACACCTTC
CASSPHIQGAGYGYTF
>.|TRBJ2-5|TRBV15|.
TGTGCCACCAGCAGGTCTGAGACCCAGTACTTC
CATSRSETQYF
>.|TRBJ1-2|TRBV28|.
TGTGCCAGCAGCCACCCCGGGGGGGACTATGGCTACACCTTC
CASSHPGGDYGYTF
>.|TRBJ1-2|TRBV6-5|.
TGTGCCAGCCTACAGCTACCTTATGGCTACACCTTC
CASLQLPYGYTF
>.|TRBJ1-4|TRBV2|.
TGTGCCAGCAGCCTACAGGCCTCAAATGAAAAACTGTTTTTT
CASSLQASNEKLFF
>.|TRBJ2-3|TRBV7-2|.
TGTGCCAGCAGCTTAGCAATAAACACAGATACGCAGTATTTT
CASSLAINTDTQYF
>.|TRBJ1-2|TRBV10-3|.
TGTGCCATCAGTGAGTCGAGGCCGGGAGTGGATGGCTACACCTTC
CAISESRPGVDGYTF
>.|TRBJ2-3|TRBV6-6|.
TGTGCCAGCAGTTCCCCGCCTATGACAGACACAGATACGCAGTATTTT
CASSSPPMTDTDTQYF
>.|TRBJ1-2|TRBV5-1|.
TGCGCCAGCAGAACGGATGGTGGCGGAGCTAACTATGGCTACACCTTC
CASRTDGGGANYGYTF
>.|TRBJ2-7|TRBV4-2|.
TGTGCCAGCAGCCAAGAATCCAGCGTAGCCTACGAGCAGTACTTC
CASSQESSVAYEQYF
>once|TRBJ2-1|TRBV27|TRBD2
TGTGCCAGCAGTTTAGGTAGCGGGAGGGCCGGGGAGCAGTTCTTC
CASSLGSGRAGEQFF
>.|TRBJ2-7|TRBV18|.
TGTGCCAGCTCAGGTGAGGAGGCCCGGACCTACGAGCAGTACTTC
CASSGEEARTYEQYF
>.|TRBJ2-7|TRBV27|TRBD2
TGTGCCAGCAGGCAACTAGCGGAGTCCTACGAGCAGTACTTC
CASRQLAESYEQYF
>.|TRBJ2-7|TRBV28|TRBD1
TGTGCCAGCACCCAAGCCGGGACAGGGCTTACCTACGAGCAGTACTTC
CASTQAGTGLTYEQYF
>.|TRBJ2-2|TRBV19|TRBD1
TGTGCCAGTAGTGCCTACCTACAGGGGTCCGGGGAGCTGTTTTTT
CASSAYLQGSGELFF
>once|TRBJ1-1|TRBV9|.
TGTGCCAGCAGCCCGGCACAGGGAATATCGGACACTGAAGCTTTCTTT
CASSPAQGISDTEAFF
>.|TRBJ2-7|TRBV28|TRBD1
TGTGCCAGCAGAGGACAGGGGGCCTACGAGCAGTACTTC
CASRGQGAYEQYF
>.|TRBJ2-5|TRBV5-1|.
TGCGCCAGCAGCTTGGGGCTTCCTTTGGAGACCCAGTACTTC
CASSLGLPLETQYF